The 12 T cell receptor beta chains below come from one sample, sequenced in a study of cytomegalovirus exposure and HLA in healthy donors. PCR was performed using 60 Vbeta and 13 Jbeta primers. Generated by immunoSEQ multiplex PCR, the TCRdb table keeps only in-frame clones and is missing some. The top ten hold roughly 3% of the sample, which has under 150,000 clones, 70% to 85% seen once. The sample comprised PBMCs. Receptors originate from an older woman in good health and CMV-seropositive.

This clone has just a few counts. The CDR3, as DNA: TGCGCCAGCCGCAGGGATTCCACAGATACGCAGTATTTT. Its translation: CASRRDSTDTQYF. This sequence joins TRBV5-1 and TRBJ2-3; tentative D call: TRBD1 (5 bases). The length of the CDR3 is 13 residues. Germline V lookup: CDR1 SGHRS, CDR2 YFSETQ. V lost 7 bases and J lost 2, with 11 bases in between.

The chain combines TRBV5-4 with TRBJ2-5; TRBD2 matches at 12 bases. V dropped 3 bases and J dropped 7; count of bases not matched to a gene: 7. The CDR3 loop spans 15 amino acids. Germline V CDR1 and CDR2: SGHNT, YYREEE (reference sequence). CDR3 region: CASSSSGGATGTQYF. DNA for the CDR3: TGTGCCAGCAGCTCTAGCGGGGGGGCAACAGGGACCCAGTACTTC. Based on the CDR3 plus reference TRBV5-4 and TRBJ2-5, the full variable domain is ETGVTQSPTHLIKTRGQQVTLRCSSQSGHNTVSWYQQALGQGPQFIFQYYREEENGRGNFPPRFSGLQFPNYSSELNVNALELDDSALYLCASSSSGGATGTQYFGPGTRLLVL.

The chain combines TRBV4-1 with TRBJ1-2; TRBD1 matches at 8 bases. CDR3 length: 13 residues. V shed 3 bases and J 4 bases; nucleotides not matched to a gene: 1. In germline, CDR1 is MGHRA, CDR2 YSYEKL. The CDR3 DNA is TGCGCCAGCAGCCAGGACAGGGCCTATGGCTACACCTTC. It specifies CASSQDRAYGYTF.

The V call is TRBV6-5, the J call TRBJ2-7, with 14 positions matching TRBD2. Germline values: CDR1 MNHEY, CDR2 SVGAGI. The CDR3 runs 15 residues. The junction had 9 bases not matched to a gene; V was cut back by 2 bases and J by 12 bases. The CDR3 is CASSYTGLAGAVPYF. In DNA, the CDR3 is TGTGCCAGCAGTTACACGGGACTAGCGGGGGCTGTTCCGTACTTC.

This clone has only a few counts. The chain recombines TRBV11-2 with TRBJ1-3; D remains unclear. The CDR3 loop spans 15 amino acids. Trimming took off 3 bases at V and 0 bases at J, with 9 bases between the two ends. Germline V lookup: CDR1 SGHAT, CDR2 FQNNGV. The CDR3 loop reads CASSLSRTSGNTIYF. The CDR3 coding sequence is TGTGCCAGCAGCTTGAGCCGTACCTCTGGAAACACCATATATTTT. The full variable domain, completed using reference TRBV11-2 and TRBJ1-3, is EAGVAQSPRYKIIEKRQSVAFWCNPISGHATLYWYQQILGQGPKLLIQFQNNGVVDDSQLPKDRFSAERLKGVDSTLKIQPAKLEDSAVYLCASSLSRTSGNTIYFGEGSWLTVV.

The V and J genes are TRBV6-1 and TRBJ1-1; the match to TRBD1 covers 7 bases. Germline CDR1 is MNHNS and CDR2 is SASEGT. V gave up 7 bases and J gave up 4 bases; unmatched junction bases: 9. This CDR3 is built from 14 residues. CDR3 nucleotides: TGTGCCAGCACCTTTCCACAGGGGACCACTGAAGCTTTCTTT. Translated, it gives CASTFPQGTTEAFF.

There are a few counts of this clone. The V gene is TRBV7-6, the J gene TRBJ2-7; D is uncertain. The germline V and J ends were trimmed by 5 bases and 6 bases, with 17 bases remaining between them. CDR3 length equals 14 residues. Germline values: CDR1 SGHVS, CDR2 FNYEAQ. Here the CDR3 DNA reads TGTGCCAGCAGCCTACATGGGCCCTCAGGCGAGCAGTACTTC. It translates to CASSLHGPSGEQYF.

V is TRBV6-1 and J is TRBJ1-4, with 9 nucleotides matching TRBD1. The V segment lost 10 bases and the J segment 7 bases; nucleotides outside the gene matches: 10. This CDR3 is 14 amino acids long. Germline V gene data show CDR1 as MNHNS and CDR2 as SASEGT. CDR3 nucleotides: TGTGCCACCGTTACAGGGGGCGCTTCTGAAAAACTGTTTTTT. Protein product: CATVTGGASEKLFF.

This clone was seen more than once but under ten times. The chain employs TRBV2 and TRBJ1-2, with D hard to call. Trimming took off 5 bases at V and 8 bases at J, with 15 bases between the two ends. CDR3 length equals 13 residues. Germline CDR1 is SNHLY and CDR2 is FYNNEI. This chain's CDR3 is CASSQGPGGGYTF. The CDR3 DNA reads as TGTGCCAGCAGTCAAGGTCCGGGCGGGGGCTACACCTTC.

The chain recombines TRBV4-1 with TRBJ1-4; D may be TRBD1 (5 bases). The CDR3 runs 15 residues. Germline CDR1 MGHRA, CDR2 YSYEKL. The V end lost 0 bases, the J end lost 8 bases, and 13 bases lay between the germline ends. CDR3 DNA: TGCGCCAGCAGCCAAGATGTAGGGGTTGACGAAAAACTGTTTTTT. It encodes CASSQDVGVDEKLFF.

The V call is TRBV5-1, the J call TRBJ2-3, with a possible D match to TRBD2 (6 bases). CDR1 and CDR2 from the germline V gene are SGHRS and YFSETQ. This CDR3 comprises 14 residues. V was trimmed by 1 base and J by 5 bases, leaving 11 bases between them. CDR3 loop: CASSLNGGGDTQYF. The CDR3 bases are TGCGCCAGCAGCTTGAATGGGGGAGGAGATACGCAGTATTTT. Together with reference TRBV5-1 and TRBJ2-3, the CDR3 gives the full variable domain: KAGVTQTPRYLIKTRGQQVTLSCSPISGHRSVSWYQQTPGQGLQFLFEYFSETQRNKGNFPGRFSGRQFSNSRSEMNVSTLELGDSALYLCASSLNGGGDTQYFGPGTRLTVL.

The V and J genes are TRBV6-1 and TRBJ1-5, with a possible D match to TRBD1 (5 bases). The V and J ends lost 2 bases and 5 bases respectively, with 19 bases between them. Germline-derived CDR1 and CDR2 are MNHNS and SASEGT. This CDR3 has 17 residues. In nucleotides, the CDR3 is TGTGCCAGCAGTGAATTTGAATCCGGCAGGGTGTATCAGCCCCAGCATTTT. It codes for CASSEFESGRVYQPQHF.